The source of this T cell receptor beta chain is a study of T cells after yellow fever vaccination. CDR3 length equals 14 residues. Germline CDR1 is MGHRA and CDR2 is YSYEKL. The sample holds a few counts of this clonotype. No antigen is known for it. One end of the junction does not line up with germline, which may come from a read error. A process of 5'RACE template switching, which added a universal primer site and UMIs, was used to make TCR cDNA. One entry per CDR3 protein results from TCRdb running MiXCR on the 5' RACE reads. The table lists 300,000 or so distinct CDR3 sequences, roughly 7.5% of them singletons. General study results and limits: Overlap between CD4 and CD8 compartments was detected for a small share of clonotypes. Abundant contaminating clonotypes from the bulk population could appear in FACS-sorted repertoires.

Sample: PBMCs, taken about 41 days after the first yellow fever vaccination. This chain links TRBV4-1 with TRBJ1-5; D might be TRBD1 (5 bases). The sequence derives from a man between 18 and 35 years old who received the YFV17D yellow fever vaccine. The CDR3 DNA reads TGCGCCAGCAGCCGTGAGCCGGGACCCTCTCCCCCGCATTTT. This sequence encodes CASSREPGPSPPHF.